The 4 T cell receptor beta chains below were found in one sample sequenced in a study of T cell responses to AZD1222 COVID-19 vaccine. Clones were sequenced by immunoSEQ multiplex PCR, and TCRdb holds only the in-frame ones, with some missing. The profile shows 200,000 or so clones, about 89% of them singletons. The sample was peripheral blood, taken on day 0 of MenACWY control vaccination. Source of these receptors: an adult in good health.

The chain is built from TRBV28 and TRBJ2-7, with 9 bases aligning to TRBD1. V lost 5 bases to trimming and J lost 0 bases; unmatched junction nucleotides: 8. The germline CDR1 and CDR2 sequences are MDHEN and SYDVKM. The CDR3 sequence is 16 residues long. The CDR3 region has the DNA TGTGCCAGCAGTACTGGAGACAGGGGGAACTCCTACGAGCAGTACTTC. It is translated as CASSTGDRGNSYEQYF.

The chain joins TRBV13 to TRBJ2-7, with 7 bases identical to TRBD2. CDR1 is PRHDT and CDR2 is FYEKMQ in the germline V gene (reference sequence). The CDR3 is 14 residues long. After removal of 5 bases from V and 1 base from J, the junction contained 5 bases not matched to a gene. CDR3 in amino acids: CASSREVESYEQYF. The CDR3 DNA reads as TGTGCCAGCAGCCGGGAGGTGGAGTCCTACGAGCAGTACTTC.

The chain is built from TRBV10-3 and TRBJ1-6; TRBD1 matches at 11 bases. Trimming cost V 6 bases and J 4 bases; bases outside gene matches: 5. This CDR3 comprises 16 residues. Germline V CDR1 and CDR2: ENHRY, SYGVKD. In DNA form, the CDR3 reads TGTGCCATCAGCCCCGGGGACAGGGGGTATAATTCACCCCTCCACTTT. Protein product: CAISPGDRGYNSPLHF.

This chain links TRBV6-1 with TRBJ1-6; possible D gene TRBD1, 5 bases. Trimming shortened V by 1 base and J by 4 bases, and 14 bases separated the two germline ends. The CDR3 sequence is 17 residues long. Germline-derived CDR1 and CDR2 are MNHNS and SASEGT. CDR3 region: CASSEGEGLSYNSPLHF. The CDR3 nucleotides read TGTGCCAGCAGTGAAGGGGAGGGGCTCAGTTATAATTCACCCCTCCACTTT.